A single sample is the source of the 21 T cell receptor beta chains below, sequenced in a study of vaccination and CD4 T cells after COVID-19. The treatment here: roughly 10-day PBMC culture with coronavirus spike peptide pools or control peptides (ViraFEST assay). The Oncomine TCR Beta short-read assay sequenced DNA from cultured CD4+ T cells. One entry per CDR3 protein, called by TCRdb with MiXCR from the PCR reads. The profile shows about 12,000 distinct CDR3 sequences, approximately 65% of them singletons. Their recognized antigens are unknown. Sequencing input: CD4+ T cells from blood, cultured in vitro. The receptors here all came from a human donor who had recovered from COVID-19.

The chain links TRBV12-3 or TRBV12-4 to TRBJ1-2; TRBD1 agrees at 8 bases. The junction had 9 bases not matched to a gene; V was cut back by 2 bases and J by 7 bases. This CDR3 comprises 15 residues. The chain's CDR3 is CASSLHGQGESGYTF. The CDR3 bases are TGTGCCAGCAGTTTACACGGACAGGGAGAAAGTGGCTACACCTTC.

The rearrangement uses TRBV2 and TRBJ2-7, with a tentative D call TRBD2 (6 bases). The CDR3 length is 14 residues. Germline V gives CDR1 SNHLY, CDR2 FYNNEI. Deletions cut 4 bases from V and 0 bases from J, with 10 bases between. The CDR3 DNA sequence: TGTGCCAGCAGTGTAAGGCGGGGCTCCTACGAGCAGTACTTC. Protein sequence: CASSVRRGSYEQYF.

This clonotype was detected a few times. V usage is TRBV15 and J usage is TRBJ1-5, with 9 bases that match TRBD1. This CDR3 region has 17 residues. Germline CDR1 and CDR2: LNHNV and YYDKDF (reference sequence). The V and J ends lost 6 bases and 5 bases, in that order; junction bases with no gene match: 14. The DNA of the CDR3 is TGTGCCACCAGACAACCGGGACAGGGATTTGGGGATCAGCCCCAGCATTTT. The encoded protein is CATRQPGQGFGDQPQHF. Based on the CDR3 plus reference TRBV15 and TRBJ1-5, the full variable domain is DAMVIQNPRYQVTQFGKPVTLSCSQTLNHNVMYWYQQKSSQAPKLLFHYYDKDFNNEADTPDNFQSRRPNTSFCFLDIRSPGLGDTAMYLCATRQPGQGFGDQPQHFGDGTRLSIL.

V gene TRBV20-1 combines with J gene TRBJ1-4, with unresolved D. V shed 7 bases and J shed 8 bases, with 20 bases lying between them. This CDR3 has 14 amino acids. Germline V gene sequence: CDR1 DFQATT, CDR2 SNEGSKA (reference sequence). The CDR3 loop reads CSGSLWGQPEKLFF. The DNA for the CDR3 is TGCAGTGGGTCGTTGTGGGGTCAGCCAGAAAAACTGTTTTTT.

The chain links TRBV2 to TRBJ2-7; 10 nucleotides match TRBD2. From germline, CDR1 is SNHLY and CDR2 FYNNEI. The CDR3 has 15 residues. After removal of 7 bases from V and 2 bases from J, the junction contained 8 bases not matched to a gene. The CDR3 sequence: CASTRKREGPYEQYF. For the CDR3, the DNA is TGTGCCAGCACTAGGAAGCGGGAGGGCCCCTACGAGCAGTACTTC.

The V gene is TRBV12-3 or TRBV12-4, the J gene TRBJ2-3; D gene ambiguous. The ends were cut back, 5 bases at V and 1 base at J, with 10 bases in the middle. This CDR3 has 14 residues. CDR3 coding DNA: TGTGCCAGCAGTGTCTACCGAGGCACAGATACGCAGTATTTT. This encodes CASSVYRGTDTQYF.

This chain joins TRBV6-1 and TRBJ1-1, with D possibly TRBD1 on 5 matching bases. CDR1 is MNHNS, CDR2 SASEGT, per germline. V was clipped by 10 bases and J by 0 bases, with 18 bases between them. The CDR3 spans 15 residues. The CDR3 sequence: CATIPRGSMNTEAFF. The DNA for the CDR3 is TGTGCCACTATCCCGAGGGGTTCAATGAACACTGAAGCTTTCTTT.

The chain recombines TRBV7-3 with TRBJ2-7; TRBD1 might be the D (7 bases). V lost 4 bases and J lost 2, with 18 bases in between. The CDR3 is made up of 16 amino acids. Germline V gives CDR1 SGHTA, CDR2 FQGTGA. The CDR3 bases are TGTGCCAGCAGCTCTGTTACCCCAGGGGGGACCTACGAGCAGTACTTC. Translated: CASSSVTPGGTYEQYF. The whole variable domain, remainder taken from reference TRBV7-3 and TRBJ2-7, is GAGVSQTPSNKVTEKGKYVELRCDPISGHTALYWYRQSLGQGPEFLIYFQGTGAADDSGLPNDRFFAVRPEGSVSTLKIQRTERGDSAVYLCASSSVTPGGTYEQYFGPGTRLTVT.

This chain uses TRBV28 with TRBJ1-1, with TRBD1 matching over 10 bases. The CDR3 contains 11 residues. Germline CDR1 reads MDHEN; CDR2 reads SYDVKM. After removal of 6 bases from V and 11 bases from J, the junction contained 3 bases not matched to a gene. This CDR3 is CASSRQGAAFF. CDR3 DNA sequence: TGTGCCAGCAGCCGACAGGGGGCGGCTTTCTTT.

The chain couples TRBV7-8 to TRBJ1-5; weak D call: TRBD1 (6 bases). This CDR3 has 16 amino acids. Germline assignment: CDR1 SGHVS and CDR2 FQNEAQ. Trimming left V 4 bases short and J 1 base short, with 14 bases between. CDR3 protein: CASSSTRDKSNQPQHF. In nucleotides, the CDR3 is TGTGCCAGCAGCTCCACCAGGGACAAAAGCAATCAGCCCCAGCATTTT.

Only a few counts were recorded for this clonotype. DNA of the CDR3: TGCAGTGCTAGGGCAGCTAACTATGGCTACACCTTC. Protein: CSARAANYGYTF. The chain combines TRBV20-1 with TRBJ1-2; D unresolved. The germline V and J ends were trimmed by 3 bases and 0 bases, with 5 bases remaining between them. The CDR3 covers 12 residues. The germline CDR1 and CDR2 sequences are DFQATT and SNEGSKA (reference sequence).

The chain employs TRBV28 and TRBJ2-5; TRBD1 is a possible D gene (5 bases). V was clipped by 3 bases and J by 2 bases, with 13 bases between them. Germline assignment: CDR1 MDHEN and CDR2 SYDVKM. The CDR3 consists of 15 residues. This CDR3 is CASSLGSQGQETQYF. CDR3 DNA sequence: TGTGCCAGCAGTTTGGGGTCCCAGGGACAAGAGACCCAGTACTTC.

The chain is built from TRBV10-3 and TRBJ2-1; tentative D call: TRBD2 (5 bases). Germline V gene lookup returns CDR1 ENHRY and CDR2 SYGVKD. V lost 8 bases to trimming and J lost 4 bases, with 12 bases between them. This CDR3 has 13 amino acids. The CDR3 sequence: CAISLESYNEQFF. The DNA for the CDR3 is TGTGCCATCTCACTAGAGTCGTACAATGAGCAGTTCTTC.

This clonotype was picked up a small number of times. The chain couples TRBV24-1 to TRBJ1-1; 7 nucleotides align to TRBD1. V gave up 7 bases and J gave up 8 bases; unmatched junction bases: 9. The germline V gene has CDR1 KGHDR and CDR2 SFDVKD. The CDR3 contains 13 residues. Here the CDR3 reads CATSRGAFSEAFF. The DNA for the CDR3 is TGTGCCACCAGCAGGGGGGCCTTCTCCGAAGCTTTCTTT.

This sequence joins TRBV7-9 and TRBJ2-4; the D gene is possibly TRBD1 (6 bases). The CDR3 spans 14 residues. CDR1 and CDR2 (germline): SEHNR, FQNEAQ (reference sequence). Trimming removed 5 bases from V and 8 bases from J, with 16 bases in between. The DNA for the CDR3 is TGTGCCAGCAGCCCAACAGGGCTGGGCGACATTCAGTACTTC. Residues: CASSPTGLGDIQYF. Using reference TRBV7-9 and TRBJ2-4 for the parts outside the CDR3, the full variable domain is DTGVSQNPRHKITKRGQNVTFRCDPISEHNRLYWYRQTLGQGPEFLTYFQNEAQLEKSRLLSDRFSAERPKGSFSTLEIQRTEQGDSAMYLCASSPTGLGDIQYFGAGTRLSVL.

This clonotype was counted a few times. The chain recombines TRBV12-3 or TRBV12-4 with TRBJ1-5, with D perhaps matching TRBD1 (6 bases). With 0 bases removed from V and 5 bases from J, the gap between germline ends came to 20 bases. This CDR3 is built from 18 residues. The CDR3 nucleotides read TGTGCCAGCAGTTTAGCGCTAAGGGGGGGGCGCATCCATCAGCCCCAGCATTTT. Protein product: CASSLALRGGRIHQPQHF.

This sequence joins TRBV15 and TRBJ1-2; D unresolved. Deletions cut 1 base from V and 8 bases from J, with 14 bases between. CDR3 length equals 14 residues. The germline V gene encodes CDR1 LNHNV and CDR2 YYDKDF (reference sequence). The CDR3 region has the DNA TGTGCCACCAGCAGAGCCGGGCCCCAAGGAGGCTACACCTTC. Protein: CATSRAGPQGGYTF.

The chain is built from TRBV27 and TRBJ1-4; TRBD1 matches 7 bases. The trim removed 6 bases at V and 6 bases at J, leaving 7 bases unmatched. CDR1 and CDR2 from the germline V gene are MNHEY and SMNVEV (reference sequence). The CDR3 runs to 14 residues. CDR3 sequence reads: CASSIRQGDEKLFF. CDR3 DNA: TGTGCCAGCAGCATTCGACAGGGTGATGAAAAACTGTTTTTT.

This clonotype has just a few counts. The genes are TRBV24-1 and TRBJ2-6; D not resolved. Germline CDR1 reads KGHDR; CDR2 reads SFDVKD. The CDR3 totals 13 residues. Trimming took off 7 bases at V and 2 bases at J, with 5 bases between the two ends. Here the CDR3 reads CATRGPGANVLTF. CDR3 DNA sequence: TGTGCCACCAGGGGTCCTGGGGCCAACGTCCTGACTTTC.

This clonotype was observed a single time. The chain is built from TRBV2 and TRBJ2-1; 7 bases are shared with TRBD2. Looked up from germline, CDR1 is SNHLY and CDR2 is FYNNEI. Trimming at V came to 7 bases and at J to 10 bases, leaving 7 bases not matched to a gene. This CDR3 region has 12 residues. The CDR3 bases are TGTGCCAGCAATTTAGCGGGCACCGAGCAGTTCTTC. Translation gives CASNLAGTEQFF.

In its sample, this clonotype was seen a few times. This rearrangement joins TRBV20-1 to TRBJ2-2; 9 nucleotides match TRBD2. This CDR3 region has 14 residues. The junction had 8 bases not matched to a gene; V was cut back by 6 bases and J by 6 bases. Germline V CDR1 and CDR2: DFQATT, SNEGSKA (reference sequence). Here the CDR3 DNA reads TGCAGTGCCCAGAGGCAGCGGGAGGCCGGGGAGCTGTTTTTT. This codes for CSAQRQREAGELFF.